Below, 22 T cell receptor beta chains from the same sample are listed, as sequenced in a study of T cell changes during pregnancy in multiple sclerosis. TCRdb's copy holds only in-frame clones and misses some; the assay was immunoSEQ multiplex PCR. The sample includes tens of thousands of clones, 93% of them seen just once. The material sequenced was CD8+ T cells from peripheral blood mononuclear cells, taken in the second trimester of pregnancy. These receptors came from a female donor with multiple sclerosis, enrolled in a pregnancy study.

The CDR3 bases are TGTGCCAGCAGAGGGGCGAGAAGTAATGCCTACGAGCAGTACTTC. Translated: CASRGARSNAYEQYF. The chain recombines TRBV7-8 with TRBJ2-7, with D possibly matching TRBD1 (5 bases). The CDR3 contains 15 residues. The V end lost 6 bases, the J end lost 2 bases, and 17 bases lay between the germline ends. Germline loops: CDR1 SGHVS, CDR2 FQNEAQ.

The chain links TRBV7-3 to TRBJ2-1; D gene unclear. Trimming left V 2 bases short and J 6 bases short, with 11 bases between. There are 14 residues in the CDR3. CDR1 is SGHTA and CDR2 is FQGTGA in the germline V gene. In DNA form, the CDR3 reads TGTGCCAGCAGCTTAGGGTCTTCAGGCAATGAGCAGTTCTTC. Protein sequence: CASSLGSSGNEQFF.

This clone appeared once. This chain uses TRBV6-5 with TRBJ2-1, with TRBD2 matching over 10 bases. Looked up from germline, CDR1 is MNHEY and CDR2 is SVGAGI. CDR3 size: 14 residues. With V trimmed by 6 bases and J by 7 bases, 6 bases remained unmatched. CDR3 nucleotide sequence: TGTGCCAGCAGGGAGCTAGCGGGAGTTAATGAGCAGTTCTTC. Its protein is CASRELAGVNEQFF.

CDR3 DNA sequence: TGTGCCAGCAGCTTGGGGGGGACTGGAACTACGAGTCAGGAGCAGTACTTC. This gives the protein CASSLGGTGTTSQEQYF. The chain has TRBV7-9 and TRBJ2-7, with 7 positions matching TRBD2. The CDR3 is made up of 17 amino acids. Germline loops: CDR1 SEHNR, CDR2 FQNEAQ (reference sequence). Germline trimming cut 3 bases from V and 7 bases from J; bases unmatched to any gene: 18.

V is TRBV19 and J is TRBJ2-2, with D maybe TRBD1 (5 bases). Trimming took 5 bases from V and 2 from J, leaving 12 bases between them. Germline CDR1 is LNHDA and CDR2 is SQIVND (reference sequence). The CDR3 runs to 15 residues. DNA of the CDR3: TGTGCCAGTAGTTGGTCGACAGCTAACACCGGGGAGCTGTTTTTT. Its translation: CASSWSTANTGELFF.

This chain uses TRBV7-9 with TRBJ2-1, with TRBD2 matching over 15 bases. Germline V gene data show CDR1 as SEHNR and CDR2 as FQNEAQ (reference sequence). CDR3 size: 16 residues. Trimming at V came to 4 bases and at J to 10 bases, leaving 8 bases not matched to a gene. CDR3 amino acids: CASSSRTSGGVWEQFF. In DNA, the CDR3 is TGTGCCAGCAGCTCAAGGACTAGCGGGGGGGTCTGGGAGCAGTTCTTC.

This clone appeared once. The gene calls are TRBV11-2 and TRBJ2-1; 8 bases agree with TRBD1. The length of the CDR3 is 15 residues. Trimming took 0 bases from V and 8 from J; bases not matched to a gene: 6. Germline V CDR1 and CDR2: SGHAT, FQNNGV. The CDR3, as DNA: TGTGCCAGCAGCTTAGAGGCAGGGGGCTTGTATGAGCAGTTCTTC. It is translated as CASSLEAGGLYEQFF.

This chain uses TRBV7-8 with TRBJ2-5, with TRBD1 as a possible D gene (5 bases). The CDR3 loop spans 13 amino acids. CDR1 SGHVS and CDR2 FQNEAQ come from the germline V gene. With 6 bases removed from V and 5 bases from J, the gap between germline ends came to 13 bases. The CDR3, as DNA: TGTGCCAGCAGAGGGGCAGGGCATGAGACCCAGTACTTC. This translates into CASRGAGHETQYF.

This rearrangement joins TRBV10-3 to TRBJ1-1; 9 bases match TRBD1. Per the germline V gene, CDR1 is ENHRY and CDR2 is SYGVKD. The CDR3 runs 14 residues. Trimming removed 3 bases from V and 5 bases from J; junction bases left unmatched: 4. The chain's CDR3 is CAISEKQGATEAFF. The CDR3, as DNA: TGTGCCATCAGTGAAAAACAGGGGGCGACTGAAGCTTTCTTT.

The chain employs TRBV6-6 and TRBJ1-4; D gene ambiguous. The CDR3 is 15 amino acids. CDR1 is MNHNY and CDR2 is SVGAGI in the germline V gene (reference sequence). V was trimmed by 0 bases and J by 5 bases, leaving 10 bases between them. The CDR3, as DNA: TGTGCCAGCAGTTACTCACTACCGGCCAATGAAAAACTGTTTTTT. Translating it yields CASSYSLPANEKLFF.

The rearrangement links TRBV9 to TRBJ2-3, with 10 bases that match TRBD2. The CDR3 runs 15 residues. The junction had 2 bases not matched to a gene; V was cut back by 4 bases and J by 0 bases. CDR1 and CDR2 (germline): SGDLS, YYNGEE. The CDR3 region has the DNA TGTGCCAGCAGCTTAGCGGGGGGCAGCACAGATACGCAGTATTTT. This sequence encodes CASSLAGGSTDTQYF. Supplemented by reference TRBV9 and TRBJ2-3, the full variable domain reads DSGVTQTPKHLITATGQRVTLRCSPRSGDLSVYWYQQSLDQGLQFLIQYYNGEERAKGNILERFSAQQFPDLHSELNLSSLELGDSALYFCASSLAGGSTDTQYFGPGTRLTVL.

This sequence joins TRBV28 and TRBJ2-7, with D perhaps matching TRBD1 (5 bases). V was clipped by 6 bases and J by 3 bases, with 21 bases between them. The CDR3 loop spans 16 amino acids. CDR1 MDHEN and CDR2 SYDVKM come from the germline V gene. The CDR3 DNA reads TGTGCCAGCAGCCCCTATGGGGCTAGTAATAACTACGAGCAGTACTTC. Translation: CASSPYGASNNYEQYF.

The chain is built from TRBV21-1 and TRBJ2-4; TRBD1 was called by the table and not checked on the DNA. TRBV21-1 represents a pseudogene. The CDR3 sequence is 16 residues long. The CDR3 coding sequence is TGTGCCAGCAGCCCACGGACAGGGGAGACCAAAAACATTCAGTACTTC. Amino acids: CASSPRTGETKNIQYF.

V gene TRBV6-1 combines with J gene TRBJ1-2, with a weak D call TRBD1 (5 bases). Between the trimmed V and J ends, which lost 2 bases and 4 bases, there was a span of 14 bases. Germline V gives CDR1 MNHNS, CDR2 SASEGT. CDR3 length: 15 amino acids. The CDR3 sequence: CASSEPSEGAYGYTF. The CDR3 bases are TGTGCCAGCAGTGAACCGTCGGAAGGGGCCTATGGCTACACCTTC.

The DNA of the CDR3 is TGTGCCAGCAGTGACGGTAAACTAGCGGGGGAAAGCTCCTACAATGAGCAGTTCTTC. Protein: CASSDGKLAGESSYNEQFF. The chain carries TRBV6-4 and TRBJ2-1, with 11 bases identical to TRBD2. V shed 2 bases and J 0 bases; nucleotides not matched to a gene: 9. The CDR3 covers 19 residues. CDR1 and CDR2 from the germline V gene are MRHNA and SNTAGT.

V and J are TRBV4-3 and TRBJ1-1; D is ambiguous. Germline V lookup: CDR1 LGHNA, CDR2 YSLEER. This CDR3 comprises 13 residues. V was pared by 4 bases and J by 2 bases, with 8 bases between. This CDR3 reads CASSLYLNTEAFF. The CDR3 DNA reads TGCGCCAGCAGCCTCTACCTAAACACTGAAGCTTTCTTT.

This clone was counted between two and nine times. The rearrangement uses TRBV7-6 and TRBJ2-1, with TRBD1 identical over 8 bases. Germline V gene data show CDR1 as SGHVS and CDR2 as FNYEAQ. V trimming: 5 bases; J trimming: 8 bases; junction bases outside the gene matches: 8. This CDR3 has 14 amino acids. CDR3 in amino acids: CASSPKGQGDEQFF. CDR3 bases: TGTGCCAGCAGCCCCAAAGGACAGGGCGATGAGCAGTTCTTC.

The rearrangement joins TRBV2 to TRBJ1-1; D perhaps matches TRBD1 (6 bases). Germline-derived CDR1 and CDR2 are SNHLY and FYNNEI. The CDR3 loop spans 15 amino acids. With 4 bases removed from V and 1 base from J, the gap between germline ends came to 13 bases. CDR3 sequence: CASSAAFRGNTEAFF. The CDR3 nucleotides read TGTGCCAGCAGTGCGGCTTTCAGGGGGAACACTGAAGCTTTCTTT.

The V call is TRBV11-2, the J call TRBJ2-7; TRBD2 matches 9 bases. Germline loops: CDR1 SGHAT, CDR2 FQNNGV. The CDR3 loop spans 13 amino acids. V lost 8 bases and J lost 3; bases outside the gene matches: 5. Here the CDR3 reads CASGPTSGYEQYF. The CDR3 DNA follows: TGTGCCAGCGGCCCGACTAGCGGCTACGAGCAGTACTTC.

The chain carries TRBV9 and TRBJ2-1; no clear D. Per germline, CDR1 SGDLS and CDR2 YYNGEE. V was clipped by 4 bases and J by 5 bases, with 16 bases between them. CDR3 size: 15 residues. The CDR3: CASSTTATVNNEQFF. CDR3 nucleotides: TGTGCCAGCAGCACCACAGCAACAGTAAACAATGAGCAGTTCTTC.

The chain uses TRBV19 and TRBJ2-7; the match to TRBD1 covers 8 bases. J lost 3 bases, V lost 1 base, and 2 bases had no gene match. The CDR3 has 14 amino acids. The germline CDR1 and CDR2 sequences are LNHDA and SQIVND (reference sequence). The CDR3 DNA reads as TGTGCCAGTAGTATAGGGACAGGGTTCTACGAGCAGTACTTC. It yields the protein CASSIGTGFYEQYF.

In its sample, this clone was seen once. The rearrangement links TRBV6-1 to TRBJ1-3; D not resolved. Deletions cut 2 bases from V and 0 bases from J, with 11 bases between. The length of the CDR3 is 16 residues. Germline CDR1 MNHNS, CDR2 SASEGT. CDR3 residues: CASSEPTRSSGNTIYF. Written as DNA, the CDR3 is TGTGCCAGCAGTGAACCCACACGATCCTCTGGAAACACCATATATTTT.